The rows below give T cell receptor beta chains drawn from one sample of a study of blood T cell repertoires in COVID-19. Only in-frame clones appear in the TCRdb table, and some are missing; sequencing was by immunoSEQ multiplex PCR. The sample yields 220,000 or so clones, roughly 85% seen once. The sequenced material came from peripheral blood. The receptors come from an elderly woman with acute or convalescent COVID-19. Each CDR3 is given with its conserved first and last residue. The D gene is left open where the match is weak. Only some rows state a clone size, as once, few, many or a class for expanded clones.

v_call	clone_size	j_call	d_call	cdr3_nt	cdr3_aa
TRBV5-1	-	TRBJ1-6	-	TGCGCCAGCAGCTTGGCCCGGGATAATTCACCCCTCCACTTT	CASSLARDNSPLHF
TRBV10-1	-	TRBJ2-1	TRBD1	TGCGCCAGCAGTGGCGACAGGGTTCGGAATGAGCAGTTCTTC	CASSGDRVRNEQFF
TRBV7-6	-	TRBJ1-4	TRBD1	TGTGCCAGCAGCTTATCCCGGGACAGGGGTGATGAAAAACTGTTTTTT	CASSLSRDRGDEKLFF
TRBV28	-	TRBJ2-2	-	TGTGCCAGCAGTTTGACACGGACGAACACCGGGGAGCTGTTTTTT	CASSLTRTNTGELFF
TRBV7-9	-	TRBJ1-1	-	TGTGCCAGCAGCAACCAGGCGCCCACTGAAGCTTTCTTT	CASSNQAPTEAFF
TRBV19	-	TRBJ1-4	TRBD1	TGTGCCAGTAGTATAAGAGGGGGCAGTGAAAAACTGTTTTTT	CASSIRGGSEKLFF
TRBV19	-	TRBJ1-6	-	TGTGCCAGTAGGGTAACCGGGACTCAGAATAATTCACCCCTCCACTTT	CASRVTGTQNNSPLHF
TRBV6-6	-	TRBJ1-5	TRBD1	TGTGCCAGCAGCCAGACAGGGGGTCAGCCCCAGCATTTT	CASSQTGGQPQHF
TRBV3-1/TRBV3-2	-	TRBJ2-3	TRBD2	TGTGCCAGCAGCCCGCAGCGGGGCGGGGCGGATACGCAGTATTTT	CASSPQRGGADTQYF
TRBV12-3/TRBV12-4	once	TRBJ1-2	-	TGTGCCAGCAGTTTGCGGGCCCTTTATGGCTACACCTTC	CASSLRALYGYTF
TRBV11-1	once	TRBJ2-7	-	TGTGCCAGCAGCCAACGAGGTTCCCTCTACGAGCAGTACTTC	CASSQRGSLYEQYF
TRBV5-6	-	TRBJ1-1	-	TGTGCCAGCAGCTGGAGGGGTCTCAGGAATTTGAACACTGAAGCTTTCTTT	CASSWRGLRNLNTEAFF
TRBV12-3/TRBV12-4	-	TRBJ1-5	-	TGTGCCAGCAGTGGGGCTAGCAATCAGCCCCAGCATTTT	CASSGASNQPQHF
TRBV5-1	-	TRBJ1-3	-	TGCGCCAGCAGCATATGGGGCTTTGGAAACACCATATATTTT	CASSIWGFGNTIYF
TRBV5-5	few	TRBJ2-2	TRBD2	TGTGCCAGCAGCGAACTAGCGGGGTTCAACACCGGGGAGCTGTTTTTT	CASSELAGFNTGELFF
TRBV7-3	-	TRBJ2-3	TRBD2	TGTGCCAGCAGCGAAGGGACTAGCGGGGCAGATACGCAGTATTTT	CASSEGTSGADTQYF
TRBV7-9	-	TRBJ1-2	TRBD1	TGTGCCAGCAGCTTAGAGACAGGGGGGGACGGCTACACCTTC	CASSLETGGDGYTF
TRBV2	-	TRBJ1-5	-	TGTGCCAGCAGGGAGCTCCGCAATCAGCCCCAGCATTTT	CASRELRNQPQHF
TRBV10-3	-	TRBJ1-2	TRBD1	TGTGCCATCAGTAGCGACAGGGAGGATGGCTACACCTTC	CAISSDREDGYTF
TRBV15	-	TRBJ2-7	TRBD1	TGTGCCACCAGCAGAGTCGGACAGGGCTACGAGCAGTACTTC	CATSRVGQGYEQYF
TRBV3-1/TRBV3-2	-	TRBJ1-6	-	TGTGCCAGCAGCCTCAAACAGGCTTCACCCCTCCACTTT	CASSLKQASPLHF
TRBV19	few	TRBJ2-7	-	TGTGCCAGTTCAGAGGGAAGAGGTACCGAGCAGTACTTC	CASSEGRGTEQYF
TRBV2	-	TRBJ1-3	-	TGTGCCAGCACCAGGGACATAGGAGGAAACACCATATATTTT	CASTRDIGGNTIYF
TRBV21-1	-	TRBJ1-1	-	TGTGCCAGCACCAAGGGGGGAGAGGGGGCGAACACTGAAGCTTTCTTT	CASTKGGEGANTEAFF
TRBV4-2	-	TRBJ2-1	TRBD2	TGTGCCAGCAGCCAAGGGGGGGGTACGGTCTTC	CASSQGGGTVF
TRBV3-1/TRBV3-2	-	TRBJ1-1	-	TGTGCCAGCAGCCAAGAAAAAAGCTGGACTGAAGCTTTCTTT	CASSQEKSWTEAFF
TRBV10-3	-	TRBJ2-5	-	TGTGCCATCAGTCCCCAGGGGAACTCTCAAGAGACCCAGTACTTC	CAISPQGNSQETQYF